This T cell receptor beta chain was captured in a study of metastatic and nonmetastatic thyroid tumors. CDR3 size: 15 residues. The germline V and J ends were trimmed by 1 base and 8 bases, with 12 bases remaining between them. Germline V gene sequence: CDR1 SGHVS, CDR2 FQNEAQ. TCRdb reanalyzed the PCR reads via MiXCR. The sample has 72,000 or so clones, roughly 18% seen once. Treatment of any kind had been given to no patient before thyroid surgery. The chain is built from TRBV7-8 and TRBJ1-6; D is ambiguous. The receptor comes from a female donor with papillary thyroid cancer or a benign thyroid nodule (not recorded which). Some clones in this sample may be carry-over from other donors' samples. The sample taken for sequencing was blood. In nucleotides, the CDR3 is TGTGCCAGCAGCTTAGTGTCCAGCTTTCATTCACCCCTCCACTTT. It translates to CASSLVSSFHSPLHF.